What follows are 26 T cell receptor beta chains derived from one specimen sequenced in a study of blood T cell repertoires in COVID-19. The assay was immunoSEQ multiplex PCR, and TCRdb's table has in-frame clones only and misses some. The sample has about 240,000 clones, around 87% seen once; the top ten hold around 7.3%. Sequenced input: peripheral blood. These receptors were obtained from a woman in her 70s with active or convalescent COVID-19.

The chain has TRBV7-9 and TRBJ1-1; no firm D call. This CDR3 is 14 amino acids long. V lost 1 base and J 2 bases, leaving 8 bases between the germline ends. Germline V gene data show CDR1 as SEHNR and CDR2 as FQNEAQ (reference sequence). CDR3 protein: CASSLGAGNTEAFF. The CDR3 region has the DNA TGTGCCAGCAGCTTAGGAGCAGGAAACACTGAAGCTTTCTTT. Supplemented by reference TRBV7-9 and TRBJ1-1, the full variable domain reads DTGVSQNPRHKITKRGQNVTFRCDPISEHNRLYWYRQTLGQGPEFLTYFQNEAQLEKSRLLSDRFSAERPKGSFSTLEIQRTEQGDSAMYLCASSLGAGNTEAFFGQGTRLTVV.

This chain connects TRBV9 to TRBJ2-2; weak D call: TRBD2 (5 bases). CDR1 and CDR2 from the germline V gene are SGDLS and YYNGEE. The CDR3 is 14 residues long. Trimming removed 2 bases from V and 0 bases from J, with 5 bases in between. The CDR3 reads CASSVGTNTGELFF. CDR3 nucleotide sequence: TGTGCCAGCAGCGTCGGGACGAACACCGGGGAGCTGTTTTTT.

V gene TRBV7-2 combines with J gene TRBJ1-4, with a possible D match to TRBD1 (5 bases). Per germline, CDR1 SGHTA and CDR2 FQGNSA. Trimming stripped 6 bases from V and 7 bases from J, with 24 bases between. CDR3 size: 17 residues. CDR3 coding DNA: TGTGCCAGCAGTCCCGGGGGAAACCGGGGGTCGGGTGAAAAACTGTTTTTT. This sequence encodes CASSPGGNRGSGEKLFF.

V is TRBV7-2 and J is TRBJ1-2; possibly TRBD1 for D (5 bases). CDR3 size: 14 residues. V gave up 2 bases and J gave up 1 base, with 8 bases separating them. Germline V gene sequence: CDR1 SGHTA, CDR2 FQGNSA. The CDR3 reads CASSLRDSNYGYTF. In DNA, the CDR3 is TGTGCCAGCAGCTTAAGAGACAGTAACTATGGCTACACCTTC.

This clone was counted a single time. V and J are TRBV10-3 and TRBJ2-7, with 8 nucleotides matching TRBD2. The J segment lost 3 bases and the V segment lost 8 bases, leaving 15 bases of the junction unmatched. CDR3 length: 16 amino acids. CDR1 and CDR2 (germline): ENHRY, SYGVKD. This CDR3 reads CAISAGLSGGRYEQYF. The CDR3 DNA sequence: TGTGCCATCTCCGCCGGACTAAGCGGGGGCCGCTACGAGCAGTACTTC.

This chain joins TRBV6-2 or TRBV6-3 and TRBJ2-7; a possible D gene is TRBD2 (6 bases). The germline CDR1 and CDR2 sequences are MNHEY and SVGEGT. This CDR3 has 16 amino acids. V gave up 0 bases and J gave up 1 base, with 13 bases separating them. The CDR3 sequence is CASSYSRRGDSYEQYF. The CDR3 DNA sequence: TGTGCCAGCAGTTACTCAAGACGCGGGGATTCCTACGAGCAGTACTTC.

V usage is TRBV27 and J usage is TRBJ1-6, with unresolved D. Trimming removed 0 bases from V and 14 bases from J, with 11 bases in between. The CDR3 extends over 13 amino acids. Germline V CDR1 and CDR2: MNHEY, SMNVEV (reference sequence). In DNA form, the CDR3 reads TGTGCCAGCAGTTTATCTTACAATCGGGCCCTCCACTTT. Its protein is CASSLSYNRALHF.

This chain links TRBV19 with TRBJ1-1, with D perhaps matching TRBD1 (5 bases). V was clipped by 2 bases and J by 3 bases, with 10 bases between them. Germline-derived CDR1 and CDR2 are LNHDA and SQIVND (reference sequence). The CDR3 loop spans 14 amino acids. The CDR3 DNA reads as TGTGCCAGTAGTATATCAGGGAAGGACACTGAAGCTTTCTTT. This gives the protein CASSISGKDTEAFF.

CDR3 DNA sequence: TGTGCCAGCATCCAGGGACAGGCTTCTAGTGCTTTCTTT. Protein: CASIQGQASSAFF. V is TRBV12-3 or TRBV12-4 and J is TRBJ1-1; 8 nucleotides line up with TRBD1. V was clipped by 7 bases and J by 11 bases; unmatched bases: 12. CDR3 length: 13 amino acids.

The chain employs TRBV5-1 and TRBJ2-7; 7 bases map to TRBD1. The CDR3 totals 14 residues. The germline V gene encodes CDR1 SGHRS and CDR2 YFSETQ. V lost 1 base, J lost 6 bases, and 7 bases stayed unmatched. The CDR3 region is CASSLLDRAGEQYF. The CDR3 region has the DNA TGCGCCAGCAGCTTGCTTGACAGGGCGGGCGAGCAGTACTTC.

This clone came up once. The V call is TRBV7-3, the J call TRBJ2-3; 7 bases line up with TRBD2. Per germline, CDR1 SGHTA and CDR2 FQGTGA. J lost 1 base, V lost 6 bases, and 4 bases had no gene match. CDR3 length: 14 residues. In DNA, the CDR3 is TGTGCCAGCAGGCGGGCGGGGGGCACAGATACGCAGTATTTT. Translated, it gives CASRRAGGTDTQYF.

V usage is TRBV20-1 and J usage is TRBJ2-1, with a tentative D call TRBD2 (5 bases). Germline V lookup: CDR1 DFQATT, CDR2 SNEGSKA (reference sequence). V lost 3 bases, J lost 7 bases, and 10 bases lay in between. The CDR3 is made up of 12 amino acids. This CDR3 is CSASARGNEQFF. In nucleotides, the CDR3 is TGCAGTGCTAGTGCCCGGGGTAATGAGCAGTTCTTC.

This chain uses TRBV4-1 with TRBJ1-3; the D is unclear. CDR3 length: 16 amino acids. The germline V gene encodes CDR1 MGHRA and CDR2 YSYEKL. Between the trimmed V and J ends, which lost 1 base and 5 bases, there was a span of 15 bases. The chain's CDR3 is CASSQVGAGSRNTIYF. The CDR3 region has the DNA TGCGCCAGCAGCCAAGTAGGAGCTGGCTCCAGAAACACCATATATTTT.

With respect to this clone: At one of its ends the junction is not consistent with the germline gene, which may arise from a read error. The rearrangement uses TRBV14 and TRBJ1-6; the match to TRBD1 covers 8 bases. The CDR3 is 16 residues long. Germline assignment: CDR1 SGHDN and CDR2 FVKESK. CDR3 in DNA: TGTGCCAGCAGCCAAGTAACAGGGGGTAATAACTCACCCCTCCACTTT. It is translated as CASSQVTGGNNSPLHF. Full variable domain (rest looked up from reference TRBV14 and TRBJ1-6): EAGVTQFPSHSVIEKGQTVTLRCDPISGHDNLYWYRRVMGKEIKFLLHFVKESKQDESGMPNNRFLAERTGGTYSTLKVQPAELEDSGVYFCASSQVTGGNNSPLHFGNGTRLTVT.

The V call is TRBV9, the J call TRBJ2-7, with D tentatively TRBD2 (6 bases). Germline V CDR1 and CDR2: SGDLS, YYNGEE. V lost 4 bases and J lost 6, with 14 bases in between. This CDR3 has 13 residues. This CDR3 reads CASSWGESGEQYF. The CDR3 DNA follows: TGTGCCAGCAGCTGGGGGGAGTCTGGCGAGCAGTACTTC.

The chain links TRBV2 to TRBJ2-7; perhaps TRBD2 as D (5 bases). Germline loops: CDR1 SNHLY, CDR2 FYNNEI. V was clipped by 6 bases and J by 2 bases, with 11 bases between them. The CDR3 loop spans 13 amino acids. The CDR3 sequence is CASRYETTYEQYF. The CDR3 DNA is TGTGCCAGCAGATACGAGACTACCTACGAGCAGTACTTC.

This clone appeared a single time. The chain joins TRBV6-5 to TRBJ1-2; tentative D call: TRBD1 (6 bases). There are 15 residues in the CDR3. The V end lost 6 bases, the J end lost 5 bases, and 19 bases lay between the germline ends. Germline V lookup: CDR1 MNHEY, CDR2 SVGAGI. CDR3 amino acids: CASSPGTPNSYGYTF. In DNA form, the CDR3 reads TGTGCCAGCAGCCCGGGGACACCTAATTCTTATGGCTACACCTTC.

The genes are TRBV7-9 and TRBJ2-2; TRBD2 aligns across 11 bases. J was trimmed by 3 bases and V by 1 base; bases with no gene match: 1. CDR3 length: 16 residues. The V gene's germline CDR1 is SEHNR and CDR2 FQNEAQ (reference sequence). CDR3 loop: CASSLGTSGYTGELFF. The DNA for the CDR3 is TGTGCCAGCAGCTTAGGGACTAGCGGGTACACCGGGGAGCTGTTTTTT. Using reference TRBV7-9 and TRBJ2-2 for the parts outside the CDR3, the full variable domain is DTGVSQNPRHKITKRGQNVTFRCDPISEHNRLYWYRQTLGQGPEFLTYFQNEAQLEKSRLLSDRFSAERPKGSFSTLEIQRTEQGDSAMYLCASSLGTSGYTGELFFGEGSRLTVL.

Worth noting for this clone: This same CDR3 is encoded by further DNA sequences in the sample. The chain employs TRBV12-3 or TRBV12-4 and TRBJ2-7, with D hard to call. The CDR3 is 12 amino acids. Trimming pared 2 bases from V and 3 bases from J, leaving 5 bases between. For the CDR3, the DNA is TGTGCCAGCAGTTTAACCGGCTACGAGCAGTACTTC. Residues: CASSLTGYEQYF.

The chain employs TRBV12-3 or TRBV12-4 and TRBJ1-2; 8 nucleotides align to TRBD1. CDR3 size: 13 residues. The junction had 3 bases not matched to a gene; V was cut back by 5 bases and J by 4 bases. The CDR3, as DNA: TGTGCCAGCAGTGAGGACAGGGTCTATGGCTACACCTTC. This codes for CASSEDRVYGYTF.

The chain employs TRBV4-3 and TRBJ2-1, with 13 bases matching TRBD2. V was clipped by 0 bases and J by 0 bases; unmatched bases: 11. CDR1 is LGHNA, CDR2 YSLEER, per germline. This CDR3 spans 21 amino acids. CDR3 DNA sequence: TGCGCCAGCAGCCAAGATCTTGGACTAGCGGGGGATATGAGCTCCTACAATGAGCAGTTCTTC. Its translation: CASSQDLGLAGDMSSYNEQFF.

The V gene is TRBV5-1, the J gene TRBJ2-5; TRBD1 is a possible D gene (5 bases). V shed 3 bases and J shed 4 bases, with 7 bases lying between them. Looked up from germline, CDR1 is SGHRS and CDR2 is YFSETQ. The CDR3 runs to 12 residues. CDR3 DNA sequence: TGCGCCAGCAGCTCCAGGGCAGAGACCCAGTACTTC. Its protein product is CASSSRAETQYF. The full variable domain, with the rest looked up from reference TRBV5-1 and TRBJ2-5, is KAGVTQTPRYLIKTRGQQVTLSCSPISGHRSVSWYQQTPGQGLQFLFEYFSETQRNKGNFPGRFSGRQFSNSRSEMNVSTLELGDSALYLCASSSRAETQYFGPGTRLLVL.

The chain has TRBV6-1 and TRBJ1-1; D is unclear. Trimming removed 1 base from V and 0 bases from J, with 9 bases in between. Germline-derived CDR1 and CDR2 are MNHNS and SASEGT. The CDR3 length is 15 residues. The CDR3 DNA follows: TGTGCCAGCAGTGAAGTTTTAAGCCTGAACACTGAAGCTTTCTTT. Translation gives CASSEVLSLNTEAFF.

This sequence joins TRBV7-2 and TRBJ1-2, with TRBD1 matching over 9 bases. Germline values: CDR1 SGHTA, CDR2 FQGNSA. The CDR3 spans 14 residues. V lost 6 bases, J lost 4 bases, and 6 bases stayed unmatched. The CDR3 spells CASRRTGDLYGYTF. The CDR3, as DNA: TGTGCCAGCAGGCGGACAGGGGACCTCTATGGCTACACCTTC.

The chain carries TRBV7-9 and TRBJ1-1; D gene unclear. V lost 5 bases and J 12 bases, leaving 16 bases between the germline ends. The CDR3 has 12 amino acids. Germline V gene lookup returns CDR1 SEHNR and CDR2 FQNEAQ (reference sequence). CDR3 bases: TGTGCCAGCAGCCAGAGGGAGTCTCCCCCTTTCTTT. The encoded protein is CASSQRESPPFF.

The table lists this clone with a count of one. The rearrangement uses TRBV7-2 and TRBJ1-4; D ambiguous. There are 15 residues in the CDR3. Trimming left V 2 bases short and J 3 bases short, with 10 bases between. Germline lookup yields CDR1 SGHTA and CDR2 FQGNSA. The CDR3, as DNA: TGTGCCAGCAGCTTACAGTCGGGGTCTAATGAAAAACTGTTTTTT. This codes for CASSLQSGSNEKLFF.